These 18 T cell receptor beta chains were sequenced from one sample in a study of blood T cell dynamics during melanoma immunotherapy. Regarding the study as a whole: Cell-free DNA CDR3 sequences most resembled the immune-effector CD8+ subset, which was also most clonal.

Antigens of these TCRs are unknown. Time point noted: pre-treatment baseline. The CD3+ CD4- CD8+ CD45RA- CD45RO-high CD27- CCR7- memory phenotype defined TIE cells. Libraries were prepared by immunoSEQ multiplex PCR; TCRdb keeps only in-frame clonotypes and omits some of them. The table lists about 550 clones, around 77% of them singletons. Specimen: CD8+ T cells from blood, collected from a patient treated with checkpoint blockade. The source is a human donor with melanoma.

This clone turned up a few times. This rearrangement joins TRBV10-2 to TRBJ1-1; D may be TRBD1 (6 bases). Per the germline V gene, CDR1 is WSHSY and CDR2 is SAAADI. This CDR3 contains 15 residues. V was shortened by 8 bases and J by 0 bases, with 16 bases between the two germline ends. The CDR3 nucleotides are TGCGCCAGCTTGAGGGGGGCAGGAGTGAACACTGAAGCTTTCTTT. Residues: CASLRGAGVNTEAFF.

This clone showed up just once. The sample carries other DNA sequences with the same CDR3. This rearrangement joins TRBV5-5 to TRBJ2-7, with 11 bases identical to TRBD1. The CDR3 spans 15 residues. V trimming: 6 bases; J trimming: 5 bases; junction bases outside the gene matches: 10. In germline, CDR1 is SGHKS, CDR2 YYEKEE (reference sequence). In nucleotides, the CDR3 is TGTGCCAGCACCCAGAAGGACAGGGGGCTTGACGAGCAGTACTTC. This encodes CASTQKDRGLDEQYF.

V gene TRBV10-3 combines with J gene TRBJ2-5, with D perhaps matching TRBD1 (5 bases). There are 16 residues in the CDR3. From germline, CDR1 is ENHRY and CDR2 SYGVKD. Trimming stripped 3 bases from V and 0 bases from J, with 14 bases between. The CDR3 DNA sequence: TGTGCCATCAGTGACTCAAAACAGGAAAACCAAGAGACCCAGTACTTC. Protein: CAISDSKQENQETQYF.

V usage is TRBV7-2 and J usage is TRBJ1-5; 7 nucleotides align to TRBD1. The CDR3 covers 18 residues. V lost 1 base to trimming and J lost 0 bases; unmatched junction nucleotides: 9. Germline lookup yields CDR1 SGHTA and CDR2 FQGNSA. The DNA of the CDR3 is TGTGCCAGCAGCTTAGGAGGTCAGCCAGGGGGTAGCAATCAGCCCCAGCATTTT. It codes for CASSLGGQPGGSNQPQHF.

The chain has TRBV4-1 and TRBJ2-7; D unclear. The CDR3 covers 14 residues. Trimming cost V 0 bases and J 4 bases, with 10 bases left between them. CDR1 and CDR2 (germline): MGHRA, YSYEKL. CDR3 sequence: CASSQEGSWYEQYF. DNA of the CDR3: TGCGCCAGCAGCCAAGAGGGTTCGTGGTACGAGCAGTACTTC.

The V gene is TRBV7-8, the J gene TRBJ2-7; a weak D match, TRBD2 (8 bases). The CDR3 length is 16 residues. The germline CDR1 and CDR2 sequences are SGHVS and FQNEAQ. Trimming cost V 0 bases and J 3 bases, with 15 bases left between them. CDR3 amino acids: CASSLATGGGYYEQYF. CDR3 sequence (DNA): TGTGCCAGCAGCTTAGCGACGGGAGGGGGCTACTACGAGCAGTACTTC. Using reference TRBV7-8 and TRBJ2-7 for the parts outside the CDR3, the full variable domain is GAGVSQSPRYKVAKRGQDVALRCDPISGHVSLFWYQQALGQGPEFLTYFQNEAQLDKSGLPSDRFFAERPEGSVSTLKIQRTQQEDSAVYLCASSLATGGGYYEQYFGPGTRLTVT.

The CDR3 reads CASSYPGDRPNTGELFF. CDR3 DNA sequence: TGTGCCAGCAGCTATCCGGGGGACAGGCCAAACACCGGGGAGCTGTTTTTT. This chain joins TRBV7-8 and TRBJ2-2; 8 positions agree with TRBD1. CDR3 length: 17 residues. CDR1 and CDR2 from the germline V gene are SGHVS and FQNEAQ. V dropped 4 bases and J dropped 2; count of bases not matched to a gene: 9.

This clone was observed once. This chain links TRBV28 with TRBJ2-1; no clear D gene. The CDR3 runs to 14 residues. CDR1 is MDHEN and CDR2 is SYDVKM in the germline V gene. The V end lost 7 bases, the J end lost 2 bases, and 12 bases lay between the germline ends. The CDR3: CASMSQATYNEQFF. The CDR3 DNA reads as TGTGCCAGCATGAGCCAGGCAACCTACAATGAGCAGTTCTTC.

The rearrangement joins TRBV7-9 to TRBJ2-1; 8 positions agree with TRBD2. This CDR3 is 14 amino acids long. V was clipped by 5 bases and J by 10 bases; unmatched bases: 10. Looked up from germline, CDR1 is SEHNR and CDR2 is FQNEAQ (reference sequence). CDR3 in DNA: TGTGCCAGCAGCCCAGGGACTAGTGTTAGGGAGCAGTTCTTC. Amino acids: CASSPGTSVREQFF.

CDR3 sequence: CASSLEFSEQYF. The CDR3, as DNA: TGTGCCAGCAGCTTAGAGTTTAGCGAGCAGTACTTC. V gene TRBV7-2 combines with J gene TRBJ2-7; D remains unclear. The length of the CDR3 is 12 residues. The V gene's germline CDR1 is SGHTA and CDR2 FQGNSA. Trimming cost V 1 base and J 6 bases, with 7 bases left between them.

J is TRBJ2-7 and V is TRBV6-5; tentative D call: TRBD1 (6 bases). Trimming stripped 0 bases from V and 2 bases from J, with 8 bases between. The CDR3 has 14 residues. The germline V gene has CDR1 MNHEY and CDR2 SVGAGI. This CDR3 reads CASSYSSGAYEQYF. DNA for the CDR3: TGTGCCAGCAGTTACTCGTCAGGGGCCTACGAGCAGTACTTC.

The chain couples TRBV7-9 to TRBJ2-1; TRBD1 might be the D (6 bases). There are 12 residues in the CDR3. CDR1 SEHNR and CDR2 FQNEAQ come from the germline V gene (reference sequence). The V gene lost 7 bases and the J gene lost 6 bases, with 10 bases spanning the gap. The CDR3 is CASTYRVNEQFF. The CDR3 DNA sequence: TGTGCCAGCACCTACAGGGTCAATGAGCAGTTCTTC. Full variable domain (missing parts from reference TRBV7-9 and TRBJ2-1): DTGVSQNPRHKITKRGQNVTFRCDPISEHNRLYWYRQTLGQGPEFLTYFQNEAQLEKSRLLSDRFSAERPKGSFSTLEIQRTEQGDSAMYLCASTYRVNEQFFGPGTRLTVL.

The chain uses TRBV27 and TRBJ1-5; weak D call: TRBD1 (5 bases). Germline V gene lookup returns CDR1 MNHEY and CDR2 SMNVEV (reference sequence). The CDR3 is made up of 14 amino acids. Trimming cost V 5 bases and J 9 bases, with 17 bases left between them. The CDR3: CASSMGPERGPQHF. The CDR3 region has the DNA TGTGCCAGCAGTATGGGACCAGAAAGGGGGCCCCAGCATTTT.

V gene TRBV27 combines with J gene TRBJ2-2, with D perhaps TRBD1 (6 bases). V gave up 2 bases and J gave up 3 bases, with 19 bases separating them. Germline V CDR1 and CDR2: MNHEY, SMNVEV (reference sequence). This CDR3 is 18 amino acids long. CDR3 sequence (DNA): TGTGCCAGCAGTTTAAAGGCAGGGGCAGGTTTTTACACCGGGGAGCTGTTTTTT. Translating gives CASSLKAGAGFYTGELFF.

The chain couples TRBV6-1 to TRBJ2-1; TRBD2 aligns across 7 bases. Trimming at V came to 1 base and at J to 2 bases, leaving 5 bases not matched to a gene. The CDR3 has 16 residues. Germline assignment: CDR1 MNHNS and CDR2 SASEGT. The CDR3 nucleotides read TGTGCCAGCAGTGAAGTCCCTGGGGGGGCCTACAATGAGCAGTTCTTC. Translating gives CASSEVPGGAYNEQFF.

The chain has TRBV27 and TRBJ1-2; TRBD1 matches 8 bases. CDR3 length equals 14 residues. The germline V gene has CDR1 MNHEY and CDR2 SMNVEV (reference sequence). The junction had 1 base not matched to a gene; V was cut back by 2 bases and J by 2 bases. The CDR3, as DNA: TGTGCCAGCAGTTTACAGGGGGCGAACTATGGCTACACCTTC. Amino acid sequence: CASSLQGANYGYTF.

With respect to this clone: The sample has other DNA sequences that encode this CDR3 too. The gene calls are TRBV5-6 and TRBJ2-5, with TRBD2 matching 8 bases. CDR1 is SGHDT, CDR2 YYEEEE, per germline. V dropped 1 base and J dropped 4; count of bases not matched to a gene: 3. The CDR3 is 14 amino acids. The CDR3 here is CASSLSAGGETQYF. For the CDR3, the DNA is TGTGCCAGCAGCTTGTCCGCGGGGGGAGAGACCCAGTACTTC.

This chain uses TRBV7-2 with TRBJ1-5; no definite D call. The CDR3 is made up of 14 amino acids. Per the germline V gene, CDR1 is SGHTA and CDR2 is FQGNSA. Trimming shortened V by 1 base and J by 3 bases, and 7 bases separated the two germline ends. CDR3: CASSLGLNNQPQHF. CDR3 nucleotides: TGTGCCAGCAGCTTAGGACTCAACAATCAGCCCCAGCATTTT. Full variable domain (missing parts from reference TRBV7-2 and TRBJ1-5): GAGVSQSPSNKVTEKGKDVELRCDPISGHTALYWYRQSLGQGLEFLIYFQGNSAPDKSGLPSDRFSAERTGGSVSTLTIQRTQQEDSAVYLCASSLGLNNQPQHFGDGTRLSIL.